The 10 T cell receptor beta chains below come from one sample, sequenced in a study of tumor and adjacent non-tumor tissue in lung cancer. The template was RNA from unsorted bulk tissue. This non-tumor lung sample came from over 3 cm beyond the tumor edge. The library came from three nested PCR rounds adapted from ARM-PCR protocols. TCRdb reanalysed the multiplex PCR reads using MiXCR and keeps one entry per CDR3 protein. This table has fewer than 90,000 distinct CDR3 sequences, around 82% appearing once. The material sequenced was distant non-tumor lung tissue. These receptors were collected from a woman aged 50 to 60 with non-small cell lung cancer.

Of note for this clonotype: The missing conserved phenylalanine or tryptophan at the end of this CDR3 makes a read error likely. The CDR3 nucleotides are TGTGCCAGCAGTTATAATACCCCAGGGGGAGGGGAGACCCAGTACCTC. It encodes CASSYNTPGGGETQYL. This sequence joins TRBV6-5 and TRBJ2-5, with D perhaps matching TRBD1 or TRBD2 (7 bases each). The germline V gene encodes CDR1 MNHEY and CDR2 SVGAGI. V dropped 3 bases and J dropped 5 bases, with 19 bases sitting between them. This CDR3 has 16 amino acids.

This clonotype occurred many times. The chain is built from TRBV6-1 and TRBJ2-5; D assignment may be TRBD1 or TRBD2 (5 bases each). Germline values: CDR1 MNHNS, CDR2 SASEGT. Trimming pared 6 bases from V and 3 bases from J, leaving 26 bases between. The CDR3 covers 18 residues. This CDR3 reads CASSLLFQTGTLEETQYF. The CDR3 DNA reads TGTGCCAGCAGCCTTTTATTCCAGACCGGGACGCTGGAAGAGACCCAGTACTTC.

This clonotype has just one count. One end of the junction fails to match germline, which may point to a read error. The genes are TRBV7-9 and TRBJ1-5; possibly TRBD1 for D (5 bases). CDR1 and CDR2 from the germline V gene are SEHNR and FQNEAQ (reference sequence). CDR3 length equals 13 residues. CDR3: CASSQQENQPLHF. The CDR3, as DNA: TGTGCCAGCAGCCAACAGGAAAATCAGCCCCTGCATTTT.

The V gene is TRBV6-5, the J gene TRBJ1-4; unclear D gene. The CDR3 contains 19 residues. V was pared by 5 bases and J by 0 bases, with 22 bases between. The germline V gene has CDR1 MNHEY and CDR2 SVGAGI. The CDR3 is CASSDEGSSTRATNEKLFF. In DNA form, the CDR3 reads TGTGCCAGCAGTGACGAAGGGTCGAGTACAAGGGCAACTAATGAAAAACTGTTTTTT.

Concerning this clonotype: Because it lacks the conserved phenylalanine or tryptophan at the end, this CDR3 is likely a read error. The chain carries TRBV6-1 and TRBJ2-5, with 8 nucleotides matching TRBD2. The CDR3 is 16 residues long. J gave up 0 bases and V 8 bases, and 11 bases lay outside the gene matches. CDR1 is MNHNS, CDR2 SASEGT, per germline. Here the CDR3 reads CASGGLTSAYQETQYV. CDR3 coding DNA: TGTGCCAGCGGGGGCCTGACTAGCGCTTACCAAGAGACCCAGTACGTC.

With respect to this clonotype: One end of the junction is discordant with germline, which a read error may explain. V is TRBV6-5 and J is TRBJ1-1; possible D gene TRBD1, 6 bases. Germline loops: CDR1 MNHEY, CDR2 SVGAGI. This CDR3 is 15 amino acids long. This CDR3 is CTSSYSSQGSIEAFF. The CDR3 nucleotides are TGTACCAGCAGTTACTCGAGTCAGGGGAGCATTGAAGCTTTCTTT.

In its sample, this clonotype ranks as medium-sized. The genes are TRBV11-2 and TRBJ2-5, with 9 bases aligning to TRBD2. Germline V gene sequence: CDR1 SGHAT, CDR2 FQNNGV. The CDR3 contains 14 residues. Losses at the gene ends were 1 base for V and 4 bases for J; bases not matched to a gene: 1. The CDR3 loop reads CASSLVLAGETQYF. CDR3 nucleotide sequence: TGTGCCAGCAGCTTAGTACTAGCGGGAGAGACCCAGTACTTC. Complete variable domain (other parts from reference TRBV11-2 and TRBJ2-5): EAGVAQSPRYKIIEKRQSVAFWCNPISGHATLYWYQQILGQGPKLLIQFQNNGVVDDSQLPKDRFSAERLKGVDSTLKIQPAKLEDSAVYLCASSLVLAGETQYFGPGTRLLVL.

On this clonotype itself: A much larger clone differs from this one at a single base, so this may be a read error. The chain joins TRBV20-1 to TRBJ2-3, with 7 bases aligning to TRBD2. V shed 2 bases, J shed 15 bases, and the junction held 14 bases outside the gene matches. The CDR3 sequence is 13 residues long. From germline, CDR1 is DFQATT and CDR2 SNEGSKA (reference sequence). CDR3 in DNA: TGCAGTGCTAGATTGCCAGTGGGAGGGCCTAGTTATTTT. This codes for CSARLPVGGPSYF.

This chain links TRBV7-9 with TRBJ2-1; D gene uncertain. CDR1 SEHNR and CDR2 FQNEAQ come from the germline V gene (reference sequence). V lost 4 bases, J lost 9 bases, and 16 bases lay in between. The CDR3 consists of 14 residues. The CDR3: CASSSSHAVIEQFF. CDR3 sequence (DNA): TGTGCCAGCAGCTCCTCCCATGCGGTAATTGAGCAGTTCTTC.

The sample holds a few counts of this clonotype. An end of the junction does not agree with germline; a read error may underlie this. J is TRBJ2-7 and V is TRBV11-2, with D possibly TRBD1 on 6 matching bases. Germline V gene lookup returns CDR1 SGHAT and CDR2 FQNNGV. This CDR3 contains 15 residues. CDR3 residues: CASSTGTRRTYGQYF. Written as DNA, the CDR3 is TGTGCCAGCAGCACCGGGACAAGGCGCACTTACGGGCAGTACTTC.